This is a list of T cell receptor beta chains from one sample in a study of blood T cell repertoires in COVID-19. Some clones are missing from TCRdb's copy, which holds only in-frame ones; the method was immunoSEQ multiplex PCR. This sample has 400,000 to 500,000 clones, with nearly 90% found just once. Sequenced sample: PBMCs or T cells enriched from blood (not recorded which). Receptor source: a woman aged 18-29 years who had been exposed to COVID-19. CDR3s include the opening cysteine and the closing phenylalanine or tryptophan. A D gene is named only where the DNA matches it firmly. Clone size is given for some rows only: seen once, a few or many times, or a class if the clone is expanded.

d_call j_call clone_size v_call cdr3_aa cdr3_nt
NA TRBJ1-2 NA TRBV28 CASSFGGMAPNYGYTF TGTGCCAGCAGCTTTGGGGGGATGGCCCCTAACTATGGCTACACCTTC
TRBD1 TRBJ1-5 NA TRBV30 CASGTGEIGNQPQHF TGTGCCTCCGGGACAGGGGAGATCGGCAATCAGCCCCAGCATTTT
TRBD1 TRBJ1-5 NA TRBV28 CASSLDRASNQPQHF TGTGCCAGCAGTTTAGACAGGGCTAGCAATCAGCCCCAGCATTTT
NA TRBJ1-3 NA TRBV5-6 CASSGTGIGNTIYF TGTGCCAGCAGCGGTACAGGGATCGGAAACACCATATATTTT
TRBD2 TRBJ2-1 once TRBV10-2 CASTRAGGWDEQFF TGCGCCAGCACCAGAGCGGGGGGGTGGGATGAGCAGTTCTTC
TRBD1 TRBJ1-4 NA TRBV7-3 CASSEQGSVEKLFF TGTGCCAGCAGCGAACAGGGGAGTGTCGAAAAACTGTTTTTT
TRBD1 TRBJ2-5 NA TRBV28 CASSRTGAGTETQYF TGTGCCAGCAGTCGGACAGGGGCGGGTACAGAGACCCAGTACTTC
TRBD1 TRBJ2-3 NA TRBV28 CASRRQGAGDTQYF TGTGCCAGCAGACGACAGGGGGCAGGGGATACGCAGTATTTT
TRBD2 TRBJ2-5 many TRBV18 CASSSSSGLGETQYF TGTGCCAGCTCATCATCTAGCGGGTTGGGAGAGACCCAGTACTTC
TRBD2 TRBJ2-7 NA TRBV5-4 CASSLAGGLGYEQYF TGTGCCAGCAGCTTGGCGGGAGGGCTTGGCTACGAGCAGTACTTC
TRBD2 TRBJ2-7 few TRBV7-9 CASSLTSGRDEQYF TGTGCCAGCAGCTTGACTAGCGGGAGAGACGAGCAGTACTTC
TRBD1 TRBJ2-6 NA TRBV5-1 CASSWTGVSGANVLTF TGCGCCAGCAGCTGGACAGGGGTTTCTGGGGCCAACGTCCTGACTTTC
NA TRBJ1-3 NA TRBV4-3 CASSQVDSSGNTIYF TGCGCCAGCAGCCAAGTCGACAGCTCTGGAAACACCATATATTTT
TRBD1 TRBJ1-2 NA TRBV2 CASLRQGAVSLDYGYTF TGTGCCAGCCTCCGACAGGGGGCGGTAAGTTTGGACTATGGCTACACCTTC
TRBD1 TRBJ1-5 NA TRBV6-1 CASSGPQGGNQPQHF TGTGCCAGCAGTGGCCCTCAGGGGGGCAATCAGCCCCAGCATTTT
TRBD1 TRBJ1-5 once TRBV18 CASSPDRVDQPQHF TGTGCCAGCTCACCGGACAGGGTGGATCAGCCCCAGCATTTT
NA TRBJ1-1 NA TRBV7-2 CASSPQTGRRTEAFF TGTGCCAGCAGCCCTCAGACGGGGAGGCGGACTGAAGCTTTCTTT
TRBD2 TRBJ2-7 once TRBV7-9 CASSTPTSGIPYEQYF TGTGCCAGCAGCACACCGACTAGCGGGATTCCCTACGAGCAGTACTTC
NA TRBJ1-1 NA TRBV7-9 CASSTTQGLEAFF TGTGCCAGCAGCACGACTCAGGGGCTTGAAGCTTTCTTT
NA TRBJ1-4 NA TRBV5-1 CASSLGPVATNEKLFF TGCGCCAGCAGCCTGGGCCCGGTTGCAACTAATGAAAAACTGTTTTTT
NA TRBJ2-7 NA TRBV5-1 CASSSSVNGLYEQYF TGCGCCAGCAGCTCCTCAGTAAATGGTCTGTACGAGCAGTACTTC
NA TRBJ2-5 NA TRBV7-2 CASSAVDSSLQETQYF TGTGCCAGCAGCGCGGTGGACAGCTCCCTCCAAGAGACCCAGTACTTC
NA TRBJ2-5 NA TRBV14 CASSELGGMKETQYF TGTGCCAGCAGTGAGCTTGGCGGGATGAAAGAGACCCAGTACTTC
NA TRBJ1-1 few TRBV28 CASRRGGKNTEAFF TGTGCCAGCAGGCGGGGTGGGAAAAACACTGAAGCTTTCTTT
NA TRBJ1-3 once TRBV30 CAWRVAEDSGNTIYF TGTGCCTGGAGGGTCGCAGAGGACTCTGGAAACACCATATATTTT
NA TRBJ2-7 NA TRBV20-1 CSAIRTYEQYF TGCAGTGCCATACGGACATACGAGCAGTACTTC
TRBD1 TRBJ1-1 NA TRBV6-5 CASSPPGGWTEAFF TGTGCCAGCAGTCCTCCAGGGGGTTGGACTGAAGCTTTCTTT
NA TRBJ1-3 NA TRBV5-1 CASGDGRGTGNTIYF TGCGCCAGCGGGGATGGCAGGGGAACGGGAAACACCATATATTTT
TRBD2 TRBJ2-2 NA TRBV28 CASSPPSGRWTGELFF TGTGCCAGCAGTCCCCCCAGCGGGAGGTGGACCGGGGAGCTGTTTTTT
NA TRBJ2-7 NA TRBV5-4 CASSQGLGYEQYF TGTGCCAGCAGTCAGGGACTGGGCTACGAGCAGTACTTC
NA TRBJ2-1 NA TRBV28 CASSFLDNEQFF TGTGCCAGCAGTTTTCTTGACAATGAGCAGTTCTTC
TRBD1 TRBJ2-7 NA TRBV11-2 CASSLDWDRYYEQYF TGTGCCAGCAGCTTAGATTGGGACAGATATTACGAGCAGTACTTC
NA TRBJ2-1 NA TRBV7-7 CASSPGTSPYNEQFF TGTGCCAGCAGCCCTGGGACTTCCCCCTACAATGAGCAGTTCTTC
NA TRBJ2-5 once TRBV10-3 CAISGGETQYF TGTGCCATCTCCGGGGGAGAGACCCAGTACTTC
NA TRBJ1-1 few TRBV21-1 CASSKPRRGGEAFF TGTGCCAGCAGCAAACCGCGCCGGGGTGGCGAAGCTTTCTTT
TRBD2 TRBJ2-5 NA TRBV24-1 CATGLAGEETQYF TGTGCCACGGGACTAGCGGGAGAAGAGACCCAGTACTTC
NA TRBJ2-7 NA TRBV9 CASSVGGNQGLYEQYF TGTGCCAGCAGCGTAGGGGGCAACCAGGGCCTCTACGAGCAGTACTTC
NA TRBJ2-2 NA TRBV10-1 CASSRTSNTGELFF TGCGCCAGCAGTAGGACTTCAAACACCGGGGAGCTGTTTTTT
TRBD2 TRBJ2-5 NA TRBV3-1/TRBV3-2 CASSQKVGRGGPQETQYF TGTGCCAGCAGCCAAAAGGTCGGGCGGGGGGGTCCACAAGAGACCCAGTACTTC
TRBD1 TRBJ1-6 NA TRBV6-5 CASSYKAGGNSPLHF TGTGCCAGCAGTTACAAGGCAGGGGGAAATTCACCCCTCCACTTT
NA TRBJ1-2 NA TRBV6-5 CASRQVPTDYGYTF TGTGCCAGCAGGCAGGTGCCAACGGACTATGGCTACACCTTC
TRBD2 TRBJ2-5 NA TRBV7-2 CASSLNGGGISIGQYF TGTGCCAGCAGCTTAAACGGGGGAGGGATCTCGATTGGCCAGTACTTC
NA TRBJ1-1 NA TRBV5-6 CASSPVGGSAFF TGTGCCAGCAGCCCCGTAGGAGGTTCGGCTTTCTTT
NA TRBJ1-6 NA TRBV4-2 CASSQETRDSPLHF TGTGCCAGCAGCCAGGAGACTCGGGATTCACCCCTCCACTTT
NA TRBJ2-5 NA TRBV25-1 CASSDHGRGETQYF TGTGCCAGCAGTGATCACGGCAGAGGGGAGACCCAGTACTTC
TRBD1 TRBJ2-1 NA TRBV28 CASGPGTGVGFLYNEQFF TGTGCCAGCGGTCCCGGGACAGGGGTAGGTTTCCTCTACAATGAGCAGTTCTTC
NA TRBJ1-2 NA TRBV30 CAWTSVGPGAGYTF TGTGCCTGGACTTCTGTCGGGCCAGGGGCTGGCTACACCTTC
NA TRBJ2-1 NA TRBV13 CASSFRGRFYEQFF TGTGCCAGCAGCTTCCGAGGCCGGTTCTATGAGCAGTTCTTC
NA TRBJ1-6 NA TRBV4-3 CASSRGSPYNSPLHF TGCGCCAGCAGTCGGGGTAGTCCCTATAATTCACCCCTCCACTTT
NA TRBJ1-5 many TRBV6-4 CASSDGAGNQPQHF TGTGCCAGCAGTGACGGGGCCGGCAATCAGCCCCAGCATTTT
TRBD2 TRBJ2-7 NA TRBV29-1 CSVGMGGGSYEQYF TGCAGCGTTGGGATGGGGGGAGGGTCCTACGAGCAGTACTTC
TRBD2 TRBJ2-1 NA TRBV14 CASSQLTSGRWSSEQFF TGTGCCAGCAGCCAGTTGACTAGCGGGAGGTGGTCCAGTGAGCAGTTCTTC
TRBD1 TRBJ2-2 NA TRBV7-7 CASSLQGVNTGELFF TGTGCTAGCAGCTTACAGGGGGTGAACACCGGGGAGCTGTTTTTT
TRBD1 TRBJ1-5 once TRBV6-4 CASSGTDRGSNQPQHF TGTGCCAGCAGCGGAACGGACAGGGGTAGCAATCAGCCCCAGCATTTT
TRBD2 TRBJ2-1 NA TRBV20-1 CSASKSGTRNEQFF TGCAGTGCTAGTAAAAGCGGGACTCGGAATGAGCAGTTCTTC
TRBD2 TRBJ2-5 NA TRBV2 CATVRLAGGNTQYF TGTGCCACCGTCCGACTAGCGGGGGGGAATACCCAGTACTTC
TRBD1 TRBJ2-7 NA TRBV7-2 CASSSPGQGGEQYF TGTGCCAGCAGCTCCCCGGGACAGGGTGGAGAGCAGTACTTC
NA TRBJ1-2 NA TRBV29-1 CSVDTPGYGYTF TGCAGCGTTGATACCCCAGGGTATGGCTACACCTTC
NA TRBJ1-6 NA TRBV5-1 CASSLAGGDRSPLHF TGCGCCAGCAGCTTGGCCGGGGGGGACCGTTCACCCCTCCACTTT
NA TRBJ2-2 NA TRBV7-2 CASKTRNTGELFF TGTGCCAGCAAGACAAGGAACACCGGGGAGCTGTTTTTT